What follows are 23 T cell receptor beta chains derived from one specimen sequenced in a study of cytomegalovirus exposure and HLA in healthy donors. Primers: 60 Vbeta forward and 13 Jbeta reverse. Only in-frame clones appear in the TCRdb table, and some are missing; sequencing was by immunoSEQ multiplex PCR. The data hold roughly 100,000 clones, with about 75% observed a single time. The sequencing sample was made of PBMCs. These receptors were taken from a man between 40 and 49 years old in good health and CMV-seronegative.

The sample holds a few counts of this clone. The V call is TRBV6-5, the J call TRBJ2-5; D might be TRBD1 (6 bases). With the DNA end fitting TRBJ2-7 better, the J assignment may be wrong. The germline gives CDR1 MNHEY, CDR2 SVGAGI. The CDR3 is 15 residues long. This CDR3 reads CASSSDRRRSYEQYF. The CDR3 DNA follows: TGTGCCAGCAGTTCCGACAGGCGACGCTCCTACGAGCAGTACTTC.

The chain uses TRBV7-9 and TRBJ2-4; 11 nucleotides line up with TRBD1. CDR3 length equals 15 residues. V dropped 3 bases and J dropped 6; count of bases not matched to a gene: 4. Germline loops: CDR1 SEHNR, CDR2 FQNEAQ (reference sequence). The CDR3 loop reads CASSFVGQGGNIQYF. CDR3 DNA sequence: TGTGCCAGCAGCTTTGTGGGACAGGGGGGAAACATTCAGTACTTC.

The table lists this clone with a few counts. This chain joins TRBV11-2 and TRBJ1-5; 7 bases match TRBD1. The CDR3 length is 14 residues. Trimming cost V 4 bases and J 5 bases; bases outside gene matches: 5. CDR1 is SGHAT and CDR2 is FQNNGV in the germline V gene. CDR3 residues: CASSSRGTYQPQHF. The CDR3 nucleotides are TGTGCCAGCAGCTCCAGGGGGACCTATCAGCCCCAGCATTTT.

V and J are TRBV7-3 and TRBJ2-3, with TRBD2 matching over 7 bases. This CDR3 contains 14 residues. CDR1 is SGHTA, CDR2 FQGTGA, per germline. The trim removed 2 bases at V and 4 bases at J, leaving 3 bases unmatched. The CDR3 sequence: CASSLGGLADTQYF. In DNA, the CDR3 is TGTGCCAGCAGCTTAGGTGGACTAGCAGATACGCAGTATTTT.

The CDR3 bases are TGTGCCAGCAGCGGGGGACAGGGGCACCAAGAGACCCAGTACTTC. Residues: CASSGGQGHQETQYF. This chain connects TRBV5-8 to TRBJ2-5; 10 bases are shared with TRBD1. CDR1 is SGHTS and CDR2 is YDEGEE in the germline V gene. V lost 4 bases to trimming and J lost 0 bases; unmatched junction nucleotides: 3. The CDR3 covers 15 residues.

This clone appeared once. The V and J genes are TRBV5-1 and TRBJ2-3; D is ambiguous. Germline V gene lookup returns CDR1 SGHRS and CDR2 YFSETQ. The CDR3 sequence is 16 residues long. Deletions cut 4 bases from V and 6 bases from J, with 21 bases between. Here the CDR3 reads CASSRRSGSGGDTQYF. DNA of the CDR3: TGCGCCAGCAGCAGGCGGTCTGGCAGTGGTGGTGATACGCAGTATTTT. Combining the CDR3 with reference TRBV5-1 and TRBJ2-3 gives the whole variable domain KAGVTQTPRYLIKTRGQQVTLSCSPISGHRSVSWYQQTPGQGLQFLFEYFSETQRNKGNFPGRFSGRQFSNSRSEMNVSTLELGDSALYLCASSRRSGSGGDTQYFGPGTRLTVL.

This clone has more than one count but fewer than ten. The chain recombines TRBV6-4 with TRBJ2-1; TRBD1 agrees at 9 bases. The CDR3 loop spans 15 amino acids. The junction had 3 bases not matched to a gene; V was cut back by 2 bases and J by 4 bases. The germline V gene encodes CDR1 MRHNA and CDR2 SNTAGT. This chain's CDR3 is CASSDTDRGYNEQFF. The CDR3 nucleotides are TGTGCCAGCAGTGACACCGACAGGGGGTACAATGAGCAGTTCTTC.

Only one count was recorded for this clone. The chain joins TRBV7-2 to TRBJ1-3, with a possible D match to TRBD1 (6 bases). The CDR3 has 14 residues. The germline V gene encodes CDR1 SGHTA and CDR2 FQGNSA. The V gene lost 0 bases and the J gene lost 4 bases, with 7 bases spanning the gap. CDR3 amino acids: CASSLATGGNTIYF. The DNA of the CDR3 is TGTGCCAGCAGCTTAGCGACAGGAGGAAACACCATATATTTT.

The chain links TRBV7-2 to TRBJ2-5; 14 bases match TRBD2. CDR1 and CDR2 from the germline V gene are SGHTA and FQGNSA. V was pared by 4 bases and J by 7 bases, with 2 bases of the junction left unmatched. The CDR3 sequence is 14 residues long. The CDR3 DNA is TGTGCCAGCAGCTCAGGACTAGCGGGGGGGACCCAGTACTTC. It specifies CASSSGLAGGTQYF. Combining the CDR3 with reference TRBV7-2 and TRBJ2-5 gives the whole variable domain GAGVSQSPSNKVTEKGKDVELRCDPISGHTALYWYRQSLGQGLEFLIYFQGNSAPDKSGLPSDRFSAERTGGSVSTLTIQRTQQEDSAVYLCASSSGLAGGTQYFGPGTRLLVL.

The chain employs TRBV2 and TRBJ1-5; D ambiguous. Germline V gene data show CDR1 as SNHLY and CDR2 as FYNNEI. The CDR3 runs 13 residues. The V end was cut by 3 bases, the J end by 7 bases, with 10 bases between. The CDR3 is CASSDFPIQPQHF. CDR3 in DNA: TGTGCCAGCAGTGATTTTCCCATCCAGCCCCAGCATTTT.

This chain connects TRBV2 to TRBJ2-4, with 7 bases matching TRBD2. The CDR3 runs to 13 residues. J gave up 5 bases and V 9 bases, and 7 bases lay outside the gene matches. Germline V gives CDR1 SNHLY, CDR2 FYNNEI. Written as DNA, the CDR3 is TGTGCCAGTAGACGCGGGGGACAAAACATTCAGTACTTC. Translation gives CASRRGGQNIQYF.

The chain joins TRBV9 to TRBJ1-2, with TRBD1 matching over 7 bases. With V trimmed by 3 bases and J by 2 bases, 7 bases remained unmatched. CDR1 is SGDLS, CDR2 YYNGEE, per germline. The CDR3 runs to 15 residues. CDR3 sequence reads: CASSGPGQPNYGYTF. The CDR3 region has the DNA TGTGCCAGCAGCGGTCCGGGACAGCCGAACTATGGCTACACCTTC.

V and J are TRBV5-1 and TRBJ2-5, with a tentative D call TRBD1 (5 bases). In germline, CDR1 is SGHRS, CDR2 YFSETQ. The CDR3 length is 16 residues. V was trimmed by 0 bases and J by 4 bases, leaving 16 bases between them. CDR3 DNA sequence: TGCGCCAGCAGCTTGGCGCTAGGAAGGGGCCCAGAGACCCAGTACTTC. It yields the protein CASSLALGRGPETQYF.

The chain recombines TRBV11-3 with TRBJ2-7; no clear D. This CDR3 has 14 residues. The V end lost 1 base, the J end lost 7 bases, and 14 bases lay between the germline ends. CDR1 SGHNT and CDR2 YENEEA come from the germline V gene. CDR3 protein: CASSLVASSREQYF. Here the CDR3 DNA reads TGTGCCAGCAGCTTAGTGGCCTCCTCCAGGGAGCAGTACTTC.

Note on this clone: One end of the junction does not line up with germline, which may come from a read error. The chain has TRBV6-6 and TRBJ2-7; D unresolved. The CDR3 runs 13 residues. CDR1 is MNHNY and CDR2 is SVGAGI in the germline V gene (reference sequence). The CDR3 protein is CASSRLSSYAQYF. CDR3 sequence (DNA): TGTGCCAGCAGCCGACTCAGCAGCTACGCGCAGTACTTC.

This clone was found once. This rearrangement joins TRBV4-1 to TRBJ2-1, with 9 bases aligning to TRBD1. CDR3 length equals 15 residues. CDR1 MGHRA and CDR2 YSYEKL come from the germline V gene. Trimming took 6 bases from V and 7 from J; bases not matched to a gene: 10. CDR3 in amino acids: CASSRMGTGQNEQFF. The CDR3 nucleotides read TGCGCCAGCAGTCGCATGGGGACAGGGCAAAATGAGCAGTTCTTC.

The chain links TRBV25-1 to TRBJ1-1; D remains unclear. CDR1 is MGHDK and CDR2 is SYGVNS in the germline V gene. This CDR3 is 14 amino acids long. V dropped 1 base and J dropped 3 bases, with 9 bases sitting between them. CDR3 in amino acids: CASSESGVHTEAFF. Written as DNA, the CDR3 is TGTGCCAGCAGTGAATCCGGGGTTCACACTGAAGCTTTCTTT.

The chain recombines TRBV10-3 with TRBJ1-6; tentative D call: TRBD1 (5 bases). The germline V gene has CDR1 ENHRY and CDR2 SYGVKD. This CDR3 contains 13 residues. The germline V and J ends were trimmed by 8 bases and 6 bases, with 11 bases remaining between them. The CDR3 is CAIGQTPNSPLHF. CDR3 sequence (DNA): TGTGCCATCGGACAAACTCCTAATTCACCCCTCCACTTT.

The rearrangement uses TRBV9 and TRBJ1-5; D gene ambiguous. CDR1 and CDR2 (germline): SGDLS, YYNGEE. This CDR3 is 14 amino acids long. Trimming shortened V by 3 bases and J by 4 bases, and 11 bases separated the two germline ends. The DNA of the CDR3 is TGTGCCAGCAGCGCGGACGGACTAAATCAGCCCCAGCATTTT. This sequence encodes CASSADGLNQPQHF.

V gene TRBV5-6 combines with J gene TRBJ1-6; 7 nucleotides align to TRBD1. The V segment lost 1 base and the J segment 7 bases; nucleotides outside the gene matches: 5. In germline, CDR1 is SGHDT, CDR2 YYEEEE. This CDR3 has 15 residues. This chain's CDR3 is CASSLYVTGNSPLHF. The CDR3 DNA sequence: TGTGCCAGCAGCTTGTACGTGACAGGGAATTCACCCCTCCACTTT.

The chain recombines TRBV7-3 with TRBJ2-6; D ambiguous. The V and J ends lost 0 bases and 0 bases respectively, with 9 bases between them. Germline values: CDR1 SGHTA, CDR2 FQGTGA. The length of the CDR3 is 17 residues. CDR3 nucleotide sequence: TGTGCCAGCAGCTTAACCAGCGCTAGCTCTGGGGCCAACGTCCTGACTTTC. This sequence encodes CASSLTSASSGANVLTF.

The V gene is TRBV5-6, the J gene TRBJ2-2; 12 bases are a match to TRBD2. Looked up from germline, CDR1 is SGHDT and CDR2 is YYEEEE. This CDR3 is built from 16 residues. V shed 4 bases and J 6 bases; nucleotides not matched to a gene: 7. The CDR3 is CASSDRLAGEAGELFF. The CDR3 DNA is TGTGCCAGCAGCGACCGACTAGCGGGAGAGGCCGGGGAGCTGTTTTTT.

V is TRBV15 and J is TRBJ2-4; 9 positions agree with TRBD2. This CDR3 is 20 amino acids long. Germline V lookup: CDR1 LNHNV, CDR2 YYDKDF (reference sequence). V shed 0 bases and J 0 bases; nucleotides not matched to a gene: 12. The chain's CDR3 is CATSRDGRRGGLVAKNIQYF. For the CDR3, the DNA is TGTGCCACCAGCAGAGATGGGCGGCGGGGGGGATTAGTAGCCAAAAACATTCAGTACTTC. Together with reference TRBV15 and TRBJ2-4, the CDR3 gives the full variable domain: DAMVIQNPRYQVTQFGKPVTLSCSQTLNHNVMYWYQQKSSQAPKLLFHYYDKDFNNEADTPDNFQSRRPNTSFCFLDIRSPGLGDTAMYLCATSRDGRRGGLVAKNIQYFGAGTRLSVL.